This TCR beta chain was identified in a study of shared clonotypes between healthy human individuals. Study findings and constraints: With few donors, the genetic and exposure-history diversity represented was limited.

Selected positively for CCR7 and CD45RO-negative, naive CD8 cells excluded terminally differentiated effector memory CD45RA+ cells. Notes on this clone: Its target is not known.

This CDR3 is 16 amino acids long. Germline V gene lookup returns CDR1 KGHSH and CDR2 LQKENI. Trimming removed 5 bases from V and 2 bases from J, with 19 bases in between. Roughly 30,000 T cell genomes (approximately 190 ng DNA) went into each sorted-subset replicate. In the original analysis: Filtering differed, since immunoSEQ gave only junction sequences and no quality scores. Produced via immunoSEQ multiplex PCR; TCRdb's table is partial and in-frame only. V and J calls and clone size are as listed in that table; D and trimming were resolved from the DNA. The data contain some 740,000 clones, 80% to 95% of them seen just once; the ten biggest clones take up 20% to 30%.

The clonotype comes from a man aged 30 to 45 in good health. The material sequenced was naive CD8+ T cells sorted from blood. The V call is TRBV18, the J call TRBJ2-7; maybe TRBD2 (6 bases). The CDR3 loop is CASSNPLGLDPYEQYF. The CDR3 nucleotides are TGTGCCAGCTCAAATCCACTGGGACTCGACCCCTACGAGCAGTACTTC.